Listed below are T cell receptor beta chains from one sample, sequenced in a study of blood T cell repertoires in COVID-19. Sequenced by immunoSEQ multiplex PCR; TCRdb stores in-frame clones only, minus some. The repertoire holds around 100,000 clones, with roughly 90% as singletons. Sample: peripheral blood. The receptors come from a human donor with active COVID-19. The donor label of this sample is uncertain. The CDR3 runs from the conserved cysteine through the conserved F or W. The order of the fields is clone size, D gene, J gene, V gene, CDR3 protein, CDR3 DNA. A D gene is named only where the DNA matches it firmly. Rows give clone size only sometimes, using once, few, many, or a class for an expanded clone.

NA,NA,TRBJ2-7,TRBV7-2,CASSGETGPYEQYF,TGTGCCAGCAGTGGCGAAACAGGACCCTACGAGCAGTACTTC
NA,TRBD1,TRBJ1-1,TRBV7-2,CASSLEPGGRNEAFF,TGTGCCAGCAGCTTAGAGCCAGGGGGTAGAAATGAAGCTTTCTTT
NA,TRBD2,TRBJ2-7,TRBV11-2,CASSGSLAGGPKYSYEQYF,TGTGCCAGCAGCGGATCACTAGCGGGGGGGCCGAAGTACTCCTACGAGCAGTACTTC
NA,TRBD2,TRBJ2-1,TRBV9,CASSVGPSGGAGEQFF,TGTGCCAGCAGCGTAGGTCCTAGCGGGGGGGCCGGTGAGCAGTTCTTC
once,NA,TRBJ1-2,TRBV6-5,CASSYAGGEGGYTF,TGTGCCAGCAGTTACGCGGGGGGGGAAGGAGGCTACACCTTC
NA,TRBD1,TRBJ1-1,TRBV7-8,CASSLFRGPGTEAFF,TGTGCCAGCAGCTTATTTAGGGGGCCGGGCACTGAAGCTTTCTTT
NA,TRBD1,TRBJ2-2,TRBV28,CASSTGRTGGGRPGELFF,TGTGCCAGCAGCACTGGAAGGACAGGGGGCGGACGGCCCGGGGAGCTGTTTTTT
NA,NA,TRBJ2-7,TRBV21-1,CASSRQTGGYEQYF,TGTGCCAGCAGCCGACAGACAGGGGGCTACGAGCAGTACTTC
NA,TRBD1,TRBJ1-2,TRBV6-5,CASSLQGYGYTF,TGTGCCAGCAGTCTACAGGGGTATGGCTACACCTTC
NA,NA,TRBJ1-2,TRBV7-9,CASLSGQFYGYTF,TGTGCCAGCCTTTCGGGACAATTCTATGGCTACACCTTC
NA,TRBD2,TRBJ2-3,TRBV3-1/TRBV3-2,CASSHYGGASTDTQYF,TGTGCCAGCAGCCATTACGGGGGGGCCAGCACAGATACGCAGTATTTT
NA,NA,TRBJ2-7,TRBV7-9,CASSSSTGSYEQYF,TGTGCCAGCAGCTCATCGACAGGCTCCTACGAGCAGTACTTC
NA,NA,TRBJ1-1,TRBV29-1,CSVLRGSGNTEAFF,TGCAGCGTCCTCAGGGGATCGGGGAACACTGAAGCTTTCTTT
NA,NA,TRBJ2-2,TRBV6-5,CASSYAGKGELFF,TGTGCCAGCAGTTACGCAGGGAAAGGGGAGCTGTTTTTT
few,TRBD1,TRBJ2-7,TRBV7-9,CASSKGDSYEQYF,TGTGCCAGCAGCAAGGGGGACAGCTACGAGCAGTACTTC
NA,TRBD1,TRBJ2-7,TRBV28,CASSPTGNYEQYF,TGTGCCAGCAGTCCGACAGGGAACTACGAGCAGTACTTC
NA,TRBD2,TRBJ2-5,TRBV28,CASSLVAGSQETQYF,TGTGCCAGCAGTTTAGTAGCGGGGTCCCAAGAGACCCAGTACTTC
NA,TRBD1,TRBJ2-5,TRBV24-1,CATSDRTGEETQYF,TGTGCCACCAGTGACAGGACAGGGGAGGAGACCCAGTACTTC
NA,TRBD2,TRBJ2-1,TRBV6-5,CASVRLAGAYNEQFF,TGTGCCAGCGTAAGACTAGCGGGGGCCTACAATGAGCAGTTCTTC
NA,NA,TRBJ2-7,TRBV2,CASSERSAYEQYF,TGTGCCAGCAGTGAAAGAAGCGCCTACGAGCAGTACTTC
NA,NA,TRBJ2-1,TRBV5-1,CASSLAGYEQFF,TGCGCCAGCAGCTTGGCAGGGTATGAGCAGTTCTTC
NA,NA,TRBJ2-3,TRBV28,CASSLLALGTDTQYF,TGTGCCAGCAGTTTGCTAGCGCTTGGCACAGATACGCAGTATTTT
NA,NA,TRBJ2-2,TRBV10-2,CASMRRANTGELFF,TGCGCCAGCATGAGACGGGCGAACACCGGGGAGCTGTTTTTT
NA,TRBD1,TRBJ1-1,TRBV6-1,CASSEASGGNTEAFF,TGTGCCAGCAGTGAAGCGTCAGGGGGAAACACTGAAGCTTTCTTT
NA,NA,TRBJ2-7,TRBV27,CASSLSIGTTSEQYF,TGTGCCAGCAGTTTATCGATAGGAACGACATCCGAGCAGTACTTC
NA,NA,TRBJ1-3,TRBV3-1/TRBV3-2,CASSQVQITGNTIYF,TGTGCCAGCAGCCAAGTCCAGATAACTGGAAACACCATATATTTT
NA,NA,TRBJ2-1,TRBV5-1,CASSLGGELEEQFF,TGCGCCAGCAGCTTGGGCGGAGAACTCGAGGAGCAGTTCTTC
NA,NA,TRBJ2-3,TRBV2,CASSEGGGGADTQYF,TGTGCCAGCAGTGAAGGAGGAGGGGGCGCAGATACGCAGTATTTT
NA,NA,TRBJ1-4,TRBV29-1,CSVGHRRNEKLFF,TGCAGCGTTGGGCACAGACGTAATGAAAAACTGTTTTTT
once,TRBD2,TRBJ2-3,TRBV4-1,CASSQDPSGGGLGTDTQYF,TGCGCCAGCAGCCAAGACCCGTCGGGGGGGGGTCTCGGCACAGATACGCAGTATTTT
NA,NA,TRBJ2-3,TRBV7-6,CASSLIQGGTDTQYF,TGTGCCAGCAGCTTAATTCAGGGTGGCACAGATACGCAGTATTTT
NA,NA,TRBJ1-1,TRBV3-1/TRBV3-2,CASSQGEGTEAFF,TGTGCCAGCAGCCAAGGGGAGGGGACTGAAGCTTTCTTT
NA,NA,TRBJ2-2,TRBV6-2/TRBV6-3,CASSLRGGPSGTGELFF,TGTGCCAGCAGCCTCCGGGGAGGACCCTCGGGCACCGGGGAGCTGTTTTTT
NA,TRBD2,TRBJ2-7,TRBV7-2,CASSLGGGISYEQYF,TGTGCCAGCAGCTTAGGGGGGGGGATCTCCTACGAGCAGTACTTC
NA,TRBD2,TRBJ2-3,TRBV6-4,CASSDPSTGGGDTQYF,TGTGCCAGCAGTGACCCCTCGACAGGCGGGGGGGATACGCAGTATTTT
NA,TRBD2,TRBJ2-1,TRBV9,CASSATSGAYNEQFF,TGTGCCAGCAGCGCCACTAGCGGGGCGTACAATGAGCAGTTCTTC
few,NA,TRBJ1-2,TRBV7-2,CASSSSVTNYGYTF,TGTGCCAGCAGCTCCTCCGTTACTAACTATGGCTACACCTTC
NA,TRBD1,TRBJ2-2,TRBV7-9,CASSFRTGGITGELFF,TGTGCCAGCAGCTTTAGGACAGGGGGAATCACCGGGGAGCTGTTTTTT
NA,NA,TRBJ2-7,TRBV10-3,CAISEYEADEQYF,TGTGCCATCAGTGAATACGAGGCGGACGAGCAGTACTTC
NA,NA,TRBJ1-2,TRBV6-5,CASRPRGGADYGYTF,TGTGCCAGCAGGCCCCGTGGGGGCGCCGACTATGGCTACACCTTC
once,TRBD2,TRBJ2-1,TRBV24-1,CATSDALAGDPYNEQFF,TGTGCCACCAGTGATGCACTAGCGGGGGACCCTTACAATGAGCAGTTCTTC
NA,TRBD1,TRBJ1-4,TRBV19,CASSISGGGGSGEKLFF,TGTGCCAGTAGTATCTCAGGGGGCGGCGGAAGTGGCGAAAAACTGTTTTTT
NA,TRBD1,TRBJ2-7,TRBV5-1,CASSPYRDRALYEQYF,TGCGCCAGCAGTCCATACCGGGACAGAGCGCTCTACGAGCAGTACTTC
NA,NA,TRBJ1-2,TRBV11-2,CASIKSPGTLYGYTF,TGTGCCAGCATCAAAAGCCCAGGAACTCTTTATGGCTACACCTTC
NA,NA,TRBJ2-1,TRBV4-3,CASSQDLLGSYNEQFF,TGCGCCAGCAGCCAAGATCTGCTAGGCTCCTACAATGAGCAGTTCTTC
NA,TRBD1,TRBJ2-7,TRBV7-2,CASSPTGGETYEQYF,TGTGCCAGCAGTCCCACAGGGGGCGAGACCTACGAGCAGTACTTC
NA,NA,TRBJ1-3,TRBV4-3,CASSQAGSGNTIYF,TGCGCCAGCAGCCAAGCCGGCTCTGGAAACACCATATATTTT
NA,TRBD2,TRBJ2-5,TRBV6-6,CASSYSGGETQYF,TGTGCCAGCAGTTACTCGGGGGGGGAGACCCAGTACTTC
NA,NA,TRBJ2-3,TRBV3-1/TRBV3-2,CASSQSVAHRDTQYF,TGTGCCAGCAGCCAATCAGTGGCCCACAGAGATACGCAGTATTTT
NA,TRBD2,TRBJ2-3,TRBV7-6,CASSPQAGGLADTQYF,TGTGCCAGCAGCCCTCAAGCGGGGGGGCTTGCAGATACGCAGTATTTT
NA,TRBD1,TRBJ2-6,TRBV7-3,CASSSPGTGGYGANVLTF,TGTGCCAGCAGCTCTCCCGGGACAGGGGGCTACGGGGCCAACGTCCTGACTTTC
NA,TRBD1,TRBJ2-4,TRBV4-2,CASSLGTGGRQNIQYF,TGTGCCAGCAGCCTCGGGACAGGGGGCAGGCAAAACATTCAGTACTTC
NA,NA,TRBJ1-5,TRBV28,CASFGRSSSNQPQHF,TGTGCCAGCTTTGGAAGGAGCTCAAGCAATCAGCCCCAGCATTTT
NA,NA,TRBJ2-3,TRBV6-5,CASSPVRGDTQYF,TGTGCCAGCAGTCCAGTCAGAGGAGATACGCAGTATTTT
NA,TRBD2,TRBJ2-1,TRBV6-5,CASSYSGEWDNEQFF,TGTGCCAGCAGTTATAGCGGGGAATGGGACAATGAGCAGTTCTTC
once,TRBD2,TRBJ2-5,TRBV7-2,CASSLDTAGGKTQYF,TGTGCCAGCAGCCTCGACACCGCGGGGGGTAAGACCCAGTACTTC
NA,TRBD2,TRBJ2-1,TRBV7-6,CASSLAPLAGGVNEQFF,TGTGCCAGCAGCTTAGCGCCGCTAGCGGGGGGTGTAAATGAGCAGTTCTTC
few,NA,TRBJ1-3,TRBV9,CASSVGRGSGNTIYF,TGTGCCAGCAGCGTAGGGAGGGGCTCTGGAAACACCATATATTTT
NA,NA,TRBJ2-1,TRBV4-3,CASSQGASSYNEQFF,TGCGCCAGCAGCCAAGGAGCGAGCTCCTACAATGAGCAGTTCTTC